The text below deals with one TCR beta chain. Using immunoSEQ multiplex PCR, the repertoire was profiled, and TCRdb retains in-frame clones only, with some absent. The sample has 200,000 to 250,000 clones; 80% to 90% are singletons. This record belongs to a study of blood T cell repertoires in COVID-19. Looking at the study overall: Recovered status applied to Cohort 3 donors who had two consecutive negative PCRs. It also applied to those with clearance or with symptom resolution. The analysed material was cDNA or gDNA that came from T cells, B-cell-depleted T cells, or PBMCs.

Looked up from germline, CDR1 is SGHAT and CDR2 is FQNNGV. The CDR3 is 15 amino acids. V was trimmed by 3 bases and J by 5 bases, leaving 14 bases between them. The sequenced material came from PBMCs or T cells enriched from blood (not recorded which). The clonotype was recovered from a woman between 50 and 59 years old in a cohort exposed to, infected with or recovered from COVID-19 (not recorded which). The chain employs TRBV11-2 and TRBJ2-1, with a weak D call TRBD1 (5 bases). The CDR3 is CASSFTGAPNNEQFF. CDR3 DNA sequence: TGTGCCAGCAGCTTTACTGGGGCGCCGAACAATGAGCAGTTCTTC.